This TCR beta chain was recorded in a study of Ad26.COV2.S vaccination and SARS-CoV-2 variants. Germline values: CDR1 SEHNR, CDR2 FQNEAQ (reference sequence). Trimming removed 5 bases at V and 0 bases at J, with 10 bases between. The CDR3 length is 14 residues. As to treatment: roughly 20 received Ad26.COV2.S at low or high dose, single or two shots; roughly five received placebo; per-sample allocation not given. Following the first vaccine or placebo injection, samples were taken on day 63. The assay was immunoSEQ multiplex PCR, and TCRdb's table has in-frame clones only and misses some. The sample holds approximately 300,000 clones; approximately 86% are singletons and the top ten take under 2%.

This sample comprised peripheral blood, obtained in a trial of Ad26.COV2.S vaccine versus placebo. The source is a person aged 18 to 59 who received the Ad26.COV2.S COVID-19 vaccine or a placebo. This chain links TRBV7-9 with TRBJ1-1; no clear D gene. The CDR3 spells CASSGPPLNTEAFF. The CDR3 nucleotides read TGTGCCAGCAGCGGCCCCCCCCTGAACACTGAAGCTTTCTTT. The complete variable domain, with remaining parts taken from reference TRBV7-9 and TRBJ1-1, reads DTGVSQNPRHKITKRGQNVTFRCDPISEHNRLYWYRQTLGQGPEFLTYFQNEAQLEKSRLLSDRFSAERPKGSFSTLEIQRTEQGDSAMYLCASSGPPLNTEAFFGQGTRLTVV.